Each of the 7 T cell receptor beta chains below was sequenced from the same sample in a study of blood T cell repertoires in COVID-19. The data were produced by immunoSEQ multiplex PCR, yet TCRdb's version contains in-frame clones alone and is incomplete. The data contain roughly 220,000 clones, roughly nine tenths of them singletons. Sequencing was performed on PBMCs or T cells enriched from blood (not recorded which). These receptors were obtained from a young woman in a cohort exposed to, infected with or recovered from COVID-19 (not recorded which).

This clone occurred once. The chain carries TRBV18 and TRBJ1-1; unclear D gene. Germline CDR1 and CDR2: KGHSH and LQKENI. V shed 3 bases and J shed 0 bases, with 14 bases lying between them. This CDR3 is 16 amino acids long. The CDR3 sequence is CASSPITDSMNTEAFF. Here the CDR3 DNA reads TGTGCCAGCTCACCGATAACAGATTCTATGAACACTGAAGCTTTCTTT.

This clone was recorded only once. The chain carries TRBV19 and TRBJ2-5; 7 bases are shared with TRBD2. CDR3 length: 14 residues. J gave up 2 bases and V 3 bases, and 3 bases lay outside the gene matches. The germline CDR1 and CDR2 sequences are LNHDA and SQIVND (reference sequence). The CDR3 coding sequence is TGTGCCAGTAGTATGGGACTACCTCAAGAGACCCAGTACTTC. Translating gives CASSMGLPQETQYF.

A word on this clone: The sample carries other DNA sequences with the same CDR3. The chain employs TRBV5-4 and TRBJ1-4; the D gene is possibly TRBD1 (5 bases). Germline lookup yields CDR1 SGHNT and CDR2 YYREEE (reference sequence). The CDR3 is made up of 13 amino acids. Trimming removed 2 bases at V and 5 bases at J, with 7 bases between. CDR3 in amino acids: CASSFGGNEKLFF. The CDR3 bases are TGTGCCAGCAGCTTTGGGGGGAATGAAAAACTGTTTTTT.

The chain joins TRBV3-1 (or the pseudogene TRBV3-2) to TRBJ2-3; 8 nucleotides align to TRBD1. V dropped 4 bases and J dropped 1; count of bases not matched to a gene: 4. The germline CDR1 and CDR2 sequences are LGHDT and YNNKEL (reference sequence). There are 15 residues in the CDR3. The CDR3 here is CASSPGGLGTDTQYF. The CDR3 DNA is TGTGCCAGCAGCCCAGGGGGCCTGGGCACAGATACGCAGTATTTT.

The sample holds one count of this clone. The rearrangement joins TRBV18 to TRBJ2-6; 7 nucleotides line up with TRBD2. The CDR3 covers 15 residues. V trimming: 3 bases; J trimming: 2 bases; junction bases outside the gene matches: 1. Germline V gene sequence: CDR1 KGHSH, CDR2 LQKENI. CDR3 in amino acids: CASSPSGAGANVLTF. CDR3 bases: TGTGCCAGCTCACCCAGCGGGGCTGGGGCCAACGTCCTGACTTTC.

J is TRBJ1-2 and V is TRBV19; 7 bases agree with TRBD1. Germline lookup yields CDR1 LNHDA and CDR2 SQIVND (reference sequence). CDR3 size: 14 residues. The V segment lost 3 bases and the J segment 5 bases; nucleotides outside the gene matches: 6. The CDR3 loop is CASSMTPGQYGYTF. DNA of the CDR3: TGTGCCAGTAGTATGACCCCGGGACAGTATGGCTACACCTTC.

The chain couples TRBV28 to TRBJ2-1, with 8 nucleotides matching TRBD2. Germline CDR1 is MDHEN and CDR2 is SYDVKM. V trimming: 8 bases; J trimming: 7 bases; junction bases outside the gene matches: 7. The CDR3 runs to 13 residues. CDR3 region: CASSGLAGNEQFF. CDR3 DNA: TGTGCCAGCTCAGGACTAGCAGGGAATGAGCAGTTCTTC.